The 24 T cell receptor beta chains below all came from one sample that was sequenced in a study of cytomegalovirus exposure and HLA in healthy donors. 60 Vbeta and 13 Jbeta primers were used in PCR. Repertoires were generated with immunoSEQ multiplex PCR, while TCRdb's copy carries only in-frame clones and drops some. The profile covers around 150,000 clones, with roughly 80% appearing a single time and over 13% taken by the ten largest. What was sequenced was PBMCs. These TCRs come from a middle-aged woman in good health and CMV-seronegative.

The chain has TRBV7-2 and TRBJ1-1, with D maybe TRBD1 (5 bases). The CDR3 spans 14 residues. Germline V gives CDR1 SGHTA, CDR2 FQGNSA. Trimming removed 3 bases at V and 1 base at J, with 9 bases between. The CDR3 region is CASSFLGQNTEAFF. The CDR3 nucleotides read TGTGCCAGCAGCTTTTTAGGACAGAACACTGAAGCTTTCTTT.

The V gene is TRBV5-1, the J gene TRBJ1-1; the D gene is possibly TRBD1 (5 bases). The CDR3 extends over 15 amino acids. V lost 4 bases and J 4 bases, leaving 17 bases between the germline ends. Germline-derived CDR1 and CDR2 are SGHRS and YFSETQ. The DNA of the CDR3 is TGCGCCAGCAGCATCACAGGTTTTCAGGGCACTGAAGCTTTCTTT. This translates into CASSITGFQGTEAFF. Looking up the rest from reference TRBV5-1 and TRBJ1-1 gives the full variable domain: KAGVTQTPRYLIKTRGQQVTLSCSPISGHRSVSWYQQTPGQGLQFLFEYFSETQRNKGNFPGRFSGRQFSNSRSEMNVSTLELGDSALYLCASSITGFQGTEAFFGQGTRLTVV.

The J gene is TRBJ1-5, the V gene TRBV6-6, with 8 nucleotides matching TRBD1. Germline V gene lookup returns CDR1 MNHNY and CDR2 SVGAGI (reference sequence). This CDR3 is 16 amino acids long. V dropped 4 bases and J dropped 4; count of bases not matched to a gene: 9. The CDR3 bases are TGTGCCAGCAGTTCACTGGACAGGGTAGGAAATCAGCCCCAGCATTTT. Translation: CASSSLDRVGNQPQHF.

The chain links TRBV19 to TRBJ1-5; no clear D. The CDR3 has 16 amino acids. Germline V lookup: CDR1 LNHDA, CDR2 SQIVND (reference sequence). V was cut by 1 base and J by 0 bases, with 10 bases left in between. The DNA for the CDR3 is TGTGCCAGTAGTATAGTAGCGGGGAATAGCAATCAGCCCCAGCATTTT. Its protein product is CASSIVAGNSNQPQHF.

The chain combines TRBV18 with TRBJ1-5; 7 bases map to TRBD1. CDR3 length: 16 amino acids. Germline V gene data show CDR1 as KGHSH and CDR2 as LQKENI. After removal of 2 bases from V and 4 bases from J, the junction contained 8 bases not matched to a gene. The CDR3 spells CASSPLQGSGNQPQHF. In nucleotides, the CDR3 is TGTGCCAGCTCACCATTACAGGGGTCTGGGAATCAGCCCCAGCATTTT.

The chain has TRBV6-6 and TRBJ1-1; unclear D gene. CDR3 length equals 12 residues. V lost 6 bases and J lost 1, with 6 bases in between. Germline CDR1 and CDR2: MNHNY and SVGAGI (reference sequence). Here the CDR3 DNA reads TGTGCCAGCAGCCCGAGGAACACTGAAGCTTTCTTT. Amino acids: CASSPRNTEAFF.

This chain links TRBV2 with TRBJ1-5; TRBD1 aligns across 8 bases. CDR1 is SNHLY, CDR2 FYNNEI, per germline. The CDR3 length is 14 residues. The V gene end was trimmed by 4 bases and the J gene end by 4 bases; junction bases not matched to a gene: 3. CDR3 DNA: TGTGCCAGCAGTGCGACAGGGGAAAATCAGCCCCAGCATTTT. Translating it yields CASSATGENQPQHF. Looking up the rest from reference TRBV2 and TRBJ1-5 gives the full variable domain: EPEVTQTPSHQVTQMGQEVILRCVPISNHLYFYWYRQILGQKVEFLVSFYNNEISEKSEIFDDQFSVERPDGSNFTLKIRSTKLEDSAMYFCASSATGENQPQHFGDGTRLSIL.

This chain uses TRBV7-2 with TRBJ1-1; 10 bases are shared with TRBD1. This CDR3 region has 14 residues. From germline, CDR1 is SGHTA and CDR2 FQGNSA. V lost 5 bases, J lost 5 bases, and 5 bases stayed unmatched. The CDR3 spells CASSRQGAITEAFF. CDR3 in DNA: TGTGCCAGCAGCCGACAGGGGGCGATAACTGAAGCTTTCTTT.

In DNA form, the CDR3 reads TGTGCCAGCAGCTATAGCGGGAGATCAATGACCCAGTACTTC. Its protein product is CASSYSGRSMTQYF. This chain connects TRBV7-9 to TRBJ2-5, with TRBD2 matching 9 bases. Germline CDR1 SEHNR, CDR2 FQNEAQ (reference sequence). V shed 4 bases, J shed 7 bases, and the junction held 7 bases outside the gene matches. This CDR3 has 14 amino acids. Full variable domain (remainder filled in from reference TRBV7-9 and TRBJ2-5): DTGVSQNPRHKITKRGQNVTFRCDPISEHNRLYWYRQTLGQGPEFLTYFQNEAQLEKSRLLSDRFSAERPKGSFSTLEIQRTEQGDSAMYLCASSYSGRSMTQYFGPGTRLLVL.

This chain joins TRBV18 and TRBJ2-6; 8 bases map to TRBD1. The CDR3 is 15 residues long. Germline V gene data show CDR1 as KGHSH and CDR2 as LQKENI. Trimming removed 5 bases from V and 0 bases from J; junction bases left unmatched: 0. The CDR3 here is CASSTGGSGANVLTF. As DNA, the CDR3 is TGTGCCAGCTCAACAGGGGGCTCTGGGGCCAACGTCCTGACTTTC.

The gene calls are TRBV12-1 and TRBJ2-2; TRBD2, the D gene given by the table, was not confirmed from the DNA. TRBV12-1 is a listed pseudogene. The CDR3 has 18 residues. In DNA, the CDR3 is TGTGCCAGCAGCTTTTCCCCTAGCGGGAGGGCCCCCACCGGGGAGCTGTTTTTT. Its protein product is CASSFSPSGRAPTGELFF.

J is TRBJ2-3 and V is TRBV4-2; 8 bases match TRBD1. The CDR3 has 15 amino acids. CDR1 is LGHNA and CDR2 is YNFKEQ in the germline V gene. Trimming cost V 4 bases and J 1 base; bases outside gene matches: 4. This CDR3 reads CASSPRDRRTDTQYF. In DNA, the CDR3 is TGTGCCAGCAGCCCCCGGGACAGGCGCACAGATACGCAGTATTTT.

This clone has a handful of counts. The rearrangement uses TRBV6-5 and TRBJ2-1, with 11 bases fitting TRBD1. Per the germline V gene, CDR1 is MNHEY and CDR2 is SVGAGI. The trim removed 2 bases at V and 7 bases at J, leaving 7 bases unmatched. The CDR3 consists of 16 residues. CDR3 DNA sequence: TGTGCCAGCAGTTACCCGGGACAGGGGGTTTCGAATGAGCAGTTCTTC. This codes for CASSYPGQGVSNEQFF.

V is TRBV6-5 and J is TRBJ1-2; 8 positions agree with TRBD1. After removal of 6 bases from V and 8 bases from J, the junction contained 11 bases not matched to a gene. Germline V gives CDR1 MNHEY, CDR2 SVGAGI. The CDR3 spans 14 residues. DNA for the CDR3: TGTGCCAGCAGAGTCTCAGGGGGCGCGGGAGGCTACACCTTC. This translates into CASRVSGGAGGYTF.

The chain combines TRBV28 with TRBJ1-1; D is possibly TRBD1 (5 bases). Between the trimmed V and J ends, which lost 1 base and 5 bases, there was a span of 11 bases. There are 14 residues in the CDR3. CDR1 is MDHEN and CDR2 is SYDVKM in the germline V gene. This chain's CDR3 is CASSLYGGMTEAFF. CDR3 in DNA: TGTGCCAGCAGTTTATACGGGGGGATGACTGAAGCTTTCTTT.

The V and J genes are TRBV7-2 and TRBJ2-7; maybe TRBD1 (6 bases). CDR1 and CDR2 from the germline V gene are SGHTA and FQGNSA. The CDR3 is 15 residues long. V lost 3 bases and J lost 4, with 16 bases in between. CDR3 nucleotide sequence: TGTGCCAGCAGCTTCGGTACAGGGACAAATTACGAGCAGTACTTC. It is translated as CASSFGTGTNYEQYF.

This clone was detected only a few times. The chain has TRBV11-3 and TRBJ2-4, with a weak D call TRBD1 (6 bases). Germline V lookup: CDR1 SGHNT, CDR2 YENEEA. The V gene lost 1 base and the J gene lost 15 bases, with 13 bases spanning the gap. The CDR3 length is 12 residues. The CDR3 region has the DNA TGTGCCAGCAGCTTAGCTGGACAGCGCCGGTACTTC. This sequence encodes CASSLAGQRRYF.

J is TRBJ1-1 and V is TRBV6-6; tentatively, D is TRBD1 (5 bases). The CDR3 has 13 amino acids. V was pared by 6 bases and J by 7 bases, with 15 bases between. The germline V gene encodes CDR1 MNHNY and CDR2 SVGAGI (reference sequence). The DNA of the CDR3 is TGTGCCAGCAGGCTCGGGGGTGGGTTTGAAGCTTTCTTT. It is translated as CASRLGGGFEAFF.

This rearrangement joins TRBV6-5 to TRBJ2-7, with TRBD1 identical over 9 bases. The CDR3 has 14 residues. With 6 bases clipped from V and 1 base from J, the junction kept 4 bases outside the gene matches. Germline values: CDR1 MNHEY, CDR2 SVGAGI. CDR3 residues: CASRDRGRSYEQYF. In nucleotides, the CDR3 is TGTGCCAGCAGGGACAGGGGTCGGTCCTACGAGCAGTACTTC.

The chain employs TRBV7-2 and TRBJ2-5; 16 bases align to TRBD2. Germline values: CDR1 SGHTA, CDR2 FQGNSA. The V segment lost 5 bases and the J segment 5 bases; nucleotides outside the gene matches: 8. The CDR3 consists of 17 residues. The CDR3 loop reads CASSLGTSGGAGETQYF. DNA of the CDR3: TGTGCCAGCAGCCTAGGGACTAGCGGGGGGGCGGGGGAGACCCAGTACTTC.

The chain combines TRBV7-2 with TRBJ2-5; 10 bases fit TRBD2. Germline V gives CDR1 SGHTA, CDR2 FQGNSA. The ends lost 5 bases at V and 5 bases at J; junction bases unmatched: 11. The CDR3 extends over 16 amino acids. The CDR3 here is CASSKEAGGPWETQYF. The DNA for the CDR3 is TGTGCCAGCAGCAAAGAAGCGGGAGGGCCCTGGGAGACCCAGTACTTC.

The chain combines TRBV5-1 with TRBJ2-1, with a possible D match to TRBD2 (5 bases). CDR3 length equals 14 residues. CDR1 is SGHRS and CDR2 is YFSETQ in the germline V gene. The V gene lost 2 bases and the J gene lost 0 bases, with 6 bases spanning the gap. Written as DNA, the CDR3 is TGCGCCAGCAGCTTCGAGGGCTCCTACAATGAGCAGTTCTTC. Its protein is CASSFEGSYNEQFF.

Of note for this clone: Additional DNA sequences in this sample encode the identical CDR3. The chain joins TRBV27 to TRBJ1-2, with 7 bases matching TRBD1. The germline gives CDR1 MNHEY, CDR2 SMNVEV (reference sequence). CDR3 length equals 15 residues. The ends lost 6 bases at V and 7 bases at J; junction bases unmatched: 14. This CDR3 reads CASSSDRASVGGYTF. Written as DNA, the CDR3 is TGTGCCAGCAGCAGCGACAGGGCTTCAGTGGGTGGCTACACCTTC.

V and J are TRBV9 and TRBJ1-3, with TRBD1 as a possible D gene (5 bases). Germline V gene sequence: CDR1 SGDLS, CDR2 YYNGEE. CDR3 length equals 16 residues. V was shortened by 1 base and J by 0 bases, with 11 bases between the two germline ends. The CDR3 coding sequence is TGTGCCAGCAGCGTAAAACAGGATTACTCTGGAAACACCATATATTTT. Translation: CASSVKQDYSGNTIYF.